Included here is one T cell receptor beta chain sequence, with context. The specificity of this receptor is unknown. Per-nucleotide qualities are absent, and no much larger clonotype sits a single base away. Collaborating institutions collected whole blood in K2EDTA tubes following their own protocols. Collaborator samples were shipped for TCRbeta analysis as frozen whole blood, isolated PBMCs, or DNA extracted from either sample type. This sample was included in a study of blood T cell repertoires in COVID-19 (dated by TCRdb to about 2020). Describing the broader study: Samples from collaborators originated in the United States, Italy and Spain and spanned both the acute and convalescent phases of COVID-19. The dataset comprised deeply sampled blood TCRbeta repertoires from subjects exposed to, actively infected with, or recovered from COVID-19. The prospective study material was composed of cDNA or gDNA derived from T cells, B-cell-depleted T cells, or PBMCs. The repertoires were released in a freely available public database meant as a resource for research on the immune response to SARS-CoV-2. Sample metadata almost always included a de-identified subject ID, COVID-19 status, age in years and sex. Where available, HLA class I and class II types were taken from metadata supplied by the sample provider and were not determined by assay-based typing. The samples were drawn from two sources: the first 160 participants of the ongoing ImmuneRACE study, and 1,000 to 1,500 subjects contributed by 6 global collaborators. Broader findings and caveats from the paper: The quantity of clinical and demographic metadata differed by source and by participant and was supplied without curation.

TCRbeta CDR3 regions were amplified from genomic DNA by means of the immunoSEQ Assay, a bias-controlled multiplex PCR. Turning to the authors' computational methods: Nucleated cell counts per sample were estimated from amplification of reference gene primers within the assay. Sequence reads were collapsed and filtered to measure the absolute abundance of every unique TCRbeta CDR3 rearrangement. For each sample, productive Simpson clonality was calculated as the square root of Simpson's diversity index across productive rearrangements. TCRdb holds this immuneACCESS table with in-frame rearrangements only. Some clones are missing; in checked studies, unresolved V genes explain under half, and the rest has no known cause. The DNA gave D and trimming, while V, J and clone size come from that table. In this sample the table shows around 100,000 clones, just over 90% of which occur a single time. 2.1% of the sample rests with the top ten.

The CDR3 contains 14 residues, cysteine and phenylalanine counted. Only CDR3 DNA is held: 42 bases, read in frame from base 1. Trimming leaves V shorter by 4 bases and J shorter by 6 bases, with the junction holding 7 bases beyond the gene matches. The germline V gene supplies CDR1 SGDLS and CDR2 YYNGEE. Material for sequencing was peripheral blood. The chain joins TRBV9 to TRBJ2-3; a stretch of 8 junction bases matches TRBD1. This TCR derives from a middle-aged man with active COVID-19. CDR3 region: CASSSDRVRDTQYF. Here is the DNA: TGTGCCAGCAGCTCGGACAGGGTAAGGGATACGCAGTATTTT.